This T cell receptor (beta chain) was sequenced during a study of cytomegalovirus exposure and HLA in healthy donors. This clone has a single count. What it binds is not known. PCR used 60 Vbeta primers and 13 Jbeta primers. Data came from immunoSEQ multiplex PCR; TCRdb stores just in-frame clones and leaves some out. Here the sample spans 110,000 to 150,000 clones, roughly 79% being singletons. The V gene's germline CDR1 is SGDLS and CDR2 YYNGEE. The CDR3 extends over 15 amino acids. V was cut by 6 bases and J by 0 bases, with 15 bases left in between. Notes on the study in general: Certain indistinguishable V segments, among them TRBV6-2 and TRBV6-3, were excluded. The authors later found HLA-associated TCR beta chains more clonally expanded than equally common others.

The material sequenced was PBMCs. This TCR derives from a male donor in good health and CMV-seronegative. The chain uses TRBV9 and TRBJ1-1; tentatively, D is TRBD1 (5 bases). The CDR3 coding sequence is TGTGCCAGCACCTCAGCCCCGACAGTGAACACTGAAGCTTTCTTT. Protein: CASTSAPTVNTEAFF.